This section outlines one T cell receptor (beta chain) sequence together with its context. Its antigen is not known. Generated by immunoSEQ multiplex PCR, the TCRdb table keeps only in-frame clones and is missing some. The table includes approximately 21,000 clones, about 64% detected once. This sample was included in a study of PD-1 blockade in classical Hodgkin lymphoma. The wider study: Patients got intravenous nivolumab 3 mg/kg every 2 weeks.

Germline V gene sequence: CDR1 ENHRY, CDR2 SYGVKD. The V end lost 7 bases, the J end lost 2 bases, and 11 bases lay between the germline ends. The CDR3 totals 14 residues. Relapse after autologous stem cell transplantation occurred in every patient, and brentuximab vedotin exposure varied. Study-level findings and limits: Partial responders and progressors had significantly lower baseline TCR diversity. Healthy donors were reported to have higher baseline TCR diversity than newly diagnosed patients.

The sequence came from a human donor with classical Hodgkin lymphoma. The rearrangement uses TRBV10-3 and TRBJ2-2; D unclear. The specimen was peripheral blood mononuclear cells (PBMCs), collected at baseline. In DNA, the CDR3 is TGTGCCATCACCCCCGGGCACAACACCGGGGAGCTGTTTTTT. Translating it yields CAITPGHNTGELFF.